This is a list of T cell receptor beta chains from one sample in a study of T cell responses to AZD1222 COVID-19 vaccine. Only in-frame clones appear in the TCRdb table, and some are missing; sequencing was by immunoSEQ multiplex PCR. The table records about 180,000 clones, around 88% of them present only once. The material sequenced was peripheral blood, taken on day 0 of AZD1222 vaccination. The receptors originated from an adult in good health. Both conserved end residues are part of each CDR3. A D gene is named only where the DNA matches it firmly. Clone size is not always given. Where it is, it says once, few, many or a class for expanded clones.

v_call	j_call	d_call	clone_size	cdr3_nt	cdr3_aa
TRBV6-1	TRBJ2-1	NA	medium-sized	TGTGCCAGCAGTGATAGCCCCGAGGGTTACAATGAGCAGTTCTTC	CASSDSPEGYNEQFF
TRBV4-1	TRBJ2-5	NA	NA	TGCGCCAGCAGCCCTCCCGTCCTAGGATCCGGAGAGACCCAGTACTTC	CASSPPVLGSGETQYF
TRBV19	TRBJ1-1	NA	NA	TGTGCCAGTAGTAGGACATACAGGGTATTGGACACTGAAGCTTTCTTT	CASSRTYRVLDTEAFF
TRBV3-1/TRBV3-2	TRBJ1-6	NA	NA	TGTGCCAGCAACCGAAAGAAGGTGGCGGCCTATAATTCACCCCTCCACTTT	CASNRKKVAAYNSPLHF
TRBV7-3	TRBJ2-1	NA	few	TGTGCCAGCAGCTCACAGACGGGCTCCTACAATGAGCAGTTCTTC	CASSSQTGSYNEQFF
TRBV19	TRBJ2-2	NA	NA	TGTGCCAGCACAACTCCGGGGCAGGGTGTCACCGGGGAGCTGTTTTTT	CASTTPGQGVTGELFF
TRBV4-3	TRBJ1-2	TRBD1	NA	TGCGCCAGCAGCCCTACGGAGGGAGGGGGCGCTTATGGCTACACCTTC	CASSPTEGGGAYGYTF
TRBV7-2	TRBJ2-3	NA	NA	TGTGCCAGCAGCTTATGGGGAGATACGCAGTATTTT	CASSLWGDTQYF
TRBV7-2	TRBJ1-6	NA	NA	TGTGCCAGCAGCCGGGCGCACAGGGATAATTCACCCCTCCACTTT	CASSRAHRDNSPLHF
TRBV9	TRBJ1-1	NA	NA	TGTGCCAGCAGCGGTAGCTTAGAATACGAATGGAACACTGAAGCTTTCTTT	CASSGSLEYEWNTEAFF
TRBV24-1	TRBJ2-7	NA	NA	TGTGCCACCAGTACCTTGAATGGGGGCGTCTACGAGCAGTACTTC	CATSTLNGGVYEQYF
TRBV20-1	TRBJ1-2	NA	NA	TGCAGTGCTAGCCAGGACGGGGGCTACACCTTC	CSASQDGGYTF
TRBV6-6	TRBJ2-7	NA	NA	TGTGCCAGCAGTTCCCCGGACAGATACGAGCAGTACTTC	CASSSPDRYEQYF
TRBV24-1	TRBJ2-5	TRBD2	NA	TGTGCCACCAGTGATCCCCGGGGAGGGGAAGAGACCCAGTACTTC	CATSDPRGGEETQYF
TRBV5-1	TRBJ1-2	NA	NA	TGCGCCAGCAGCTTGGCCGCGGGAGACTATGGCTACACCTTC	CASSLAAGDYGYTF
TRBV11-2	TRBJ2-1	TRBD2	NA	TGTGCCAGCAGCTTAGATAGAGGCGGGGGGTTCAATGAGCAGTTCTTC	CASSLDRGGGFNEQFF
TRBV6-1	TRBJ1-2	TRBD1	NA	TGTGCCAGCAGTGAAAGGGGGCTATCCCACACCTTC	CASSERGLSHTF
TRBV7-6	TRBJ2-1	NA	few	TGTGCCAGCAGCGCACCCCAGGGGCGCAGGAATGAGCAGTTCTTC	CASSAPQGRRNEQFF
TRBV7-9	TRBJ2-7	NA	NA	TGTGCCAGCAGCTTTGGGGGGGCCACCTCCTACGAGCAGTACTTC	CASSFGGATSYEQYF
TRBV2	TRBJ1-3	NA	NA	TGTGCCAGGGGAACGACGGGGGTCGGAAACACCATATATTTT	CARGTTGVGNTIYF
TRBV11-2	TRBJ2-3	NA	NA	TGTGCCAGCAGCTTAGTCGGACACAGCACAGATACGCAGTATTTT	CASSLVGHSTDTQYF
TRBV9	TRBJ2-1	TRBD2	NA	TGTGCCAGCAGCTCCCCGACTAGCCCCGGCTCCTACAATGAGCAGTTCTTC	CASSSPTSPGSYNEQFF
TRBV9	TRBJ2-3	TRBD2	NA	TGTGCCAGCAGCACGACTAGCGGAACAGATACGCAGTATTTT	CASSTTSGTDTQYF
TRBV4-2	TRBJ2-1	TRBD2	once	TGTGCCAGCAGCCAAGATCTTTCTAGCGGGGGCCTCAGCTCCTACAATGAGCAGTTCTTC	CASSQDLSSGGLSSYNEQFF
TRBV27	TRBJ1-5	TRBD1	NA	TGTGCCAGCAGTACGACAGGGCAGCCCCAGCATTTT	CASSTTGQPQHF
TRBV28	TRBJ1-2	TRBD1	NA	TGTGCCAGCAGGACAGGGCTCATATATGGCTACACCTTC	CASRTGLIYGYTF
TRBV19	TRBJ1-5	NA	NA	TGTGCCAGTAGTATAGGTATTGGGGTCGGACAGCCCCAGCATTTT	CASSIGIGVGQPQHF
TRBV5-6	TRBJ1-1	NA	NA	TGTGCCAGCAGCTTGGGCGAGGTCCGACGATCGAACACTGAAGCTTTCTTT	CASSLGEVRRSNTEAFF
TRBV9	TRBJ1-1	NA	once	TGTGCCAGCAGCCCTGCCAATACTGAAGCTTTCTTT	CASSPANTEAFF
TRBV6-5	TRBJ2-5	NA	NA	TGTGCCAGCAGTTACAACGTAGGAGGGGGGCAAGAGACCCAGTACTTC	CASSYNVGGGQETQYF
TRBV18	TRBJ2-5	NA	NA	TGTGCCAGCTCGCCCGGGATCCAAGAGACCCAGTACTTC	CASSPGIQETQYF
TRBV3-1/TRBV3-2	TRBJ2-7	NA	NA	TGTGCCAGCAGCCTCATGGTAGCAGCTTCCTACGAGCAGTACTTC	CASSLMVAASYEQYF
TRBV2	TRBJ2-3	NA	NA	TGTGCCGGCCTGGACACTCTCTCTAGCACAGATACGCAGTATTTT	CAGLDTLSSTDTQYF
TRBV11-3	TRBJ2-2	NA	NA	TGTGCCAGCAGCTATGGATCAGACACCGGGGAGCTGTTTTTT	CASSYGSDTGELFF
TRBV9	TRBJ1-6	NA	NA	TGTGCCAGCAGCGTAGCAATGGGGAATTCACCCCTCCACTTT	CASSVAMGNSPLHF
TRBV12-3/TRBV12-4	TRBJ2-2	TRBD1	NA	TGTGCCAGCAGGGAACAGGGGGCCGGGGAGCTGTTTTTT	CASREQGAGELFF
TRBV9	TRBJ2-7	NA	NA	TGTGCCAGCAGCGCCGGGATGTCCTACGAGCAGTACTTC	CASSAGMSYEQYF
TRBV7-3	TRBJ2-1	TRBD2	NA	TGTGCCAGCAGCCCGGGAGGCTTACTAGGGGCGGGGGGGCTCCACAATGAGCAGTTCTTC	CASSPGGLLGAGGLHNEQFF
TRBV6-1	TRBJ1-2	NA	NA	TGTGCCAGCAGTGAGAGGCAGGGCGGGCCCTATGGCTACACCTTC	CASSERQGGPYGYTF
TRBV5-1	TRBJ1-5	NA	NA	TGCGCCAGCAGCCCGAAGCATAGCAATCAGCCCCAGCATTTT	CASSPKHSNQPQHF
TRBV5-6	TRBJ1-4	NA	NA	TGTGCCAGCAGCTTGCGGTTGGGGAGGAATGAAAAACTGTTTTTT	CASSLRLGRNEKLFF
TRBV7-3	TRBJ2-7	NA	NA	TGTGCCAGCAGCGGAACAGGTTACGAGCAGTACTTC	CASSGTGYEQYF
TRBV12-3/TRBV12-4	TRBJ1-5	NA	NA	TGTGCCAGCAGTTTATGGGGTCAGCCCCAGCATTTT	CASSLWGQPQHF
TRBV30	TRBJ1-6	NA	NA	TGTGCCTGGAGTGTTGGGCAGGGGAATTCACCCCTCCACTTT	CAWSVGQGNSPLHF
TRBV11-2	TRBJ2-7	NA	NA	TGTGCCAGCAGCTTAATCGTTAGGCCCGTTGGCGAGCAGTACTTC	CASSLIVRPVGEQYF
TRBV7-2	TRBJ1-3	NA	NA	TGTGCCAGCAGCCTTGGACCAGCCTCTGGAAACACCATATATTTT	CASSLGPASGNTIYF